This record looks at one T cell receptor (beta chain) sequence and its context. The data belong to a study of blood T cell repertoires in COVID-19. As handled by the study authors: Cell counts per sample came from amplifying reference gene primers. Profiling relied on immunoSEQ multiplex PCR, and the TCRdb table lists in-frame clones only, not all of them. That table supplies the V and J calls and clone size; D and trimming were determined from the DNA. Here the sample spans about 98,000 clones, around nine tenths being singletons. Losses at the gene ends were 3 bases for V and 2 bases for J; bases not matched to a gene: 7. CDR1 and CDR2 (germline): MNHEY, SVGAGI. The CDR3 runs 16 residues.

The chain has TRBV6-5 and TRBJ2-3, with TRBD2 identical over 8 bases. Sequenced sample: peripheral blood. The clonotype originates from a man aged 50 or older with acute or convalescent COVID-19. The CDR3 nucleotides are TGTGCCAGCAGTTATACGGCTAGCGGGCACACAGATACGCAGTATTTT. Translating gives CASSYTASGHTDTQYF.